A single sample gave rise to the 21 T cell receptor beta chains below, sequenced in a study of long-term antiretroviral therapy in people with HIV. The run of the v3.0 immunoSEQ assay was at survey level. Using immunoSEQ multiplex PCR, the repertoire was profiled, and TCRdb retains in-frame clones only, with some absent. The sample holds about 13,000 clones, around 77% seen once. Sequencing was performed on unsorted PBMCs, taken 1.3 years after starting antiretroviral therapy. All receptors come from a woman aged 18 to 35 with HIV.

This clone appeared a few times. V and J are TRBV19 and TRBJ1-1; no definite D call. Per the germline V gene, CDR1 is LNHDA and CDR2 is SQIVND (reference sequence). With 3 bases removed from V and 2 bases from J, the gap between germline ends came to 7 bases. The CDR3 contains 13 residues. CDR3 in amino acids: CASSMSVNTEAFF. DNA for the CDR3: TGTGCCAGTAGTATGTCAGTTAACACTGAAGCTTTCTTT.

The chain employs TRBV7-9 and TRBJ1-1; tentatively, D is TRBD1 (6 bases). The germline V gene encodes CDR1 SEHNR and CDR2 FQNEAQ (reference sequence). The CDR3 spans 13 residues. With 5 bases removed from V and 1 base from J, the gap between germline ends came to 8 bases. This CDR3 is CASSRDTNTEAFF. The CDR3 nucleotides are TGTGCCAGCAGCCGGGACACGAACACTGAAGCTTTCTTT.

This chain connects TRBV6-5 to TRBJ2-6; D call uncertain. Germline V lookup: CDR1 MNHEY, CDR2 SVGAGI. The CDR3 covers 15 residues. The V end lost 0 bases, the J end lost 4 bases, and 7 bases lay between the germline ends. CDR3 sequence: CASSYSKTGANVLTF. The CDR3 coding sequence is TGTGCCAGCAGTTACTCGAAGACAGGGGCCAACGTCCTGACTTTC.

The rearrangement joins TRBV2 to TRBJ1-1, with D possibly TRBD1 on 5 matching bases. The CDR3 extends over 15 amino acids. Trimming took off 6 bases at V and 0 bases at J, with 14 bases between the two ends. CDR1 is SNHLY, CDR2 FYNNEI, per germline. CDR3 in amino acids: CASRDIPGMNTEAFF. Here the CDR3 DNA reads TGTGCCAGCAGGGACATCCCTGGCATGAACACTGAAGCTTTCTTT.

The sample holds one count of this clone. V is TRBV4-1 and J is TRBJ1-3; D call uncertain. The CDR3 runs 17 residues. Trimming took 1 base from V and 0 from J, leaving 13 bases between them. Germline CDR1 is MGHRA and CDR2 is YSYEKL. The CDR3: CASSQVDRGSSGNTIYF. In nucleotides, the CDR3 is TGCGCCAGCAGCCAAGTTGATCGGGGAAGCTCTGGAAACACCATATATTTT.

The count of this clone is one. The J gene is TRBJ2-1, the V gene TRBV25-1; D unclear. Germline values: CDR1 MGHDK, CDR2 SYGVNS. This CDR3 is built from 15 residues. V was clipped by 3 bases and J by 7 bases, with 16 bases between them. As DNA, the CDR3 is TGTGCCAGCAGTGATTTGGATGGTACTACGAATGAGCAGTTCTTC. It translates to CASSDLDGTTNEQFF.

The chain is built from TRBV6-1 and TRBJ2-3; TRBD2 matches 10 bases. CDR3 length: 15 residues. Trimming took 6 bases from V and 7 from J; bases not matched to a gene: 10. Germline V gives CDR1 MNHNS, CDR2 SASEGT. CDR3: CASSLGLAEGYTQYF. The CDR3 DNA is TGTGCCAGCAGCCTCGGACTAGCGGAGGGTTATACGCAGTATTTT.

The J gene is TRBJ2-7, the V gene TRBV7-9; no clear D gene. V was trimmed by 5 bases and J by 4 bases, leaving 12 bases between them. This CDR3 is 13 amino acids long. CDR1 and CDR2 (germline): SEHNR, FQNEAQ (reference sequence). The CDR3, as DNA: TGTGCCAGCAGCATGAGACAAGGTTACGAGCAGTACTTC. Its translation: CASSMRQGYEQYF.

The chain links TRBV27 to TRBJ2-5; D is possibly TRBD2 (5 bases). The ends were cut back, 0 bases at V and 5 bases at J, with 13 bases in the middle. The CDR3 sequence is 15 residues long. Looked up from germline, CDR1 is MNHEY and CDR2 is SMNVEV (reference sequence). CDR3: CASSLSKPSGETQYF. The CDR3 DNA is TGTGCCAGCAGTTTATCGAAACCATCGGGGGAGACCCAGTACTTC.

The chain uses TRBV30 and TRBJ2-5, with 9 bases that match TRBD1. Germline CDR1 reads GTSNPN; CDR2 reads SVGIG (reference sequence). The CDR3 is made up of 13 amino acids. Trimming took 2 bases from V and 4 from J; bases not matched to a gene: 2. CDR3 sequence: CAWSRQGGETQYF. The CDR3 DNA follows: TGTGCCTGGAGTAGACAGGGGGGAGAGACCCAGTACTTC.

CDR3 region: CATSRDPSNTDTQYF. The CDR3 nucleotides are TGTGCCACCAGCAGAGATCCCTCAAACACAGATACGCAGTATTTT. The chain links TRBV15 to TRBJ2-3; D is undetermined. Trimming shortened V by 0 bases and J by 2 bases, and 9 bases separated the two germline ends. Germline CDR1 reads LNHNV; CDR2 reads YYDKDF (reference sequence). CDR3 length equals 15 residues. The variable domain in full, with the rest retrieved from reference TRBV15 and TRBJ2-3, is DAMVIQNPRYQVTQFGKPVTLSCSQTLNHNVMYWYQQKSSQAPKLLFHYYDKDFNNEADTPDNFQSRRPNTSFCFLDIRSPGLGDTAMYLCATSRDPSNTDTQYFGPGTRLTVL.

V is TRBV7-9 and J is TRBJ2-7; 10 bases line up with TRBD2. Trimming removed 2 bases from V and 7 bases from J; junction bases left unmatched: 8. The length of the CDR3 is 15 residues. The germline CDR1 and CDR2 sequences are SEHNR and FQNEAQ (reference sequence). This chain's CDR3 is CASSLSSGGPKEQYF. In nucleotides, the CDR3 is TGTGCCAGCAGCTTATCTAGCGGGGGACCGAAGGAGCAGTACTTC.

V usage is TRBV11-2 and J usage is TRBJ1-1; 7 bases agree with TRBD1. Per germline, CDR1 SGHAT and CDR2 FQNNGV. The length of the CDR3 is 12 residues. Trimming removed 5 bases from V and 7 bases from J; junction bases left unmatched: 4. CDR3 bases: TGTGCCAGCAGCCCCGGGGACAGTGAAGCTTTCTTT. Translated, it gives CASSPGDSEAFF.

The V gene is TRBV9, the J gene TRBJ1-3; the D is unclear. Looked up from germline, CDR1 is SGDLS and CDR2 is YYNGEE. This CDR3 spans 18 amino acids. V was shortened by 0 bases and J by 2 bases, with 18 bases between the two germline ends. The CDR3, as DNA: TGTGCCAGCAGCGTAGAACCCCACGGGGAAGCTGCTGGAAACACCATATATTTT. It is translated as CASSVEPHGEAAGNTIYF.

J is TRBJ2-2 and V is TRBV15; D not resolved. The CDR3 covers 14 residues. Germline CDR1 is LNHNV and CDR2 is YYDKDF (reference sequence). Trimming pared 0 bases from V and 4 bases from J, leaving 6 bases between. The CDR3 protein is CATSRDRSTGELFF. Written as DNA, the CDR3 is TGTGCCACCAGCAGAGATAGGAGCACCGGGGAGCTGTTTTTT.

V usage is TRBV9 and J usage is TRBJ2-3, with TRBD2 matching 12 bases. The germline gives CDR1 SGDLS, CDR2 YYNGEE. The J segment lost 6 bases and the V segment lost 0 bases, leaving 5 bases of the junction unmatched. This CDR3 has 16 amino acids. For the CDR3, the DNA is TGTGCCAGCAGCGTAGCTAGCGGGGGGGGCTCGGATACGCAGTATTTT. It encodes CASSVASGGGSDTQYF.

The chain uses TRBV30 and TRBJ1-2; D gene ambiguous. Trimming took 4 bases from V and 1 from J, leaving 10 bases between them. From germline, CDR1 is GTSNPN and CDR2 SVGIG (reference sequence). There are 13 residues in the CDR3. The CDR3 sequence is CAWNANHNYGYTF. CDR3 nucleotide sequence: TGTGCCTGGAACGCAAACCATAACTATGGCTACACCTTC.

V is TRBV27 and J is TRBJ2-7; D is perhaps TRBD2 (6 bases). CDR3 length: 13 amino acids. Trimming shortened V by 5 bases and J by 7 bases, and 15 bases separated the two germline ends. The germline gives CDR1 MNHEY, CDR2 SMNVEV (reference sequence). CDR3 loop: CASSLQEGWEQYF. CDR3 DNA sequence: TGTGCCAGCAGTCTCCAGGAGGGCTGGGAGCAGTACTTC.

This clone was found a few times. V usage is TRBV5-1 and J usage is TRBJ1-5; perhaps TRBD1 as D (6 bases). The V gene's germline CDR1 is SGHRS and CDR2 YFSETQ. CDR3 length: 13 residues. V lost 2 bases to trimming and J lost 4 bases, with 7 bases between them. This chain's CDR3 is CASSLQGNQPQHF. CDR3 in DNA: TGCGCCAGCAGCTTACAGGGTAATCAGCCCCAGCATTTT.

The chain links TRBV27 to TRBJ2-7; TRBD2 aligns across 10 bases. V shed 10 bases, J shed 3 bases, and the junction held 9 bases outside the gene matches. CDR1 is MNHEY and CDR2 is SMNVEV in the germline V gene (reference sequence). CDR3 size: 14 residues. The CDR3 loop reads CATGLAGVLYEQYF. The DNA of the CDR3 is TGTGCCACAGGGCTAGCGGGAGTGCTCTACGAGCAGTACTTC.

CDR3 DNA sequence: TGCGCCAGCAGCTGGGACGCCGTGAACACTGAAGCTTTCTTT. Protein sequence: CASSWDAVNTEAFF. The rearrangement joins TRBV5-1 to TRBJ1-1; the D gene is possibly TRBD1 (5 bases). Germline-derived CDR1 and CDR2 are SGHRS and YFSETQ. Between the trimmed V and J ends, which lost 3 bases and 0 bases, there was a span of 9 bases. This CDR3 comprises 14 residues. The complete variable domain, with remaining parts taken from reference TRBV5-1 and TRBJ1-1, reads KAGVTQTPRYLIKTRGQQVTLSCSPISGHRSVSWYQQTPGQGLQFLFEYFSETQRNKGNFPGRFSGRQFSNSRSEMNVSTLELGDSALYLCASSWDAVNTEAFFGQGTRLTVV.